The sequence of this T cell receptor beta chain was determined in a study of T cell responses to AZD1222 COVID-19 vaccine. Germline loops: CDR1 LNHDA, CDR2 SQIVND (reference sequence). V lost 6 bases to trimming and J lost 3 bases, with 17 bases between them. CDR3 size: 15 residues. Notes on the study in general: Donors skewed white British and female; clonal diversity was possibly underestimated. It was only after the peak T cell response that any repertoires were sampled.

About this clone: Its antigen is undetermined.

Clones were sequenced by immunoSEQ multiplex PCR, and TCRdb holds only the in-frame ones, with some missing. The sample records roughly 140,000 clones, around 89% being singletons. The rearrangement links TRBV19 to TRBJ1-2; D perhaps matches TRBD1 (5 bases). The sequenced sample was peripheral blood, obtained on day 0 of AZD1222 vaccination. This clonotype originated in an adult in good health. The CDR3 region is CASSPPLGGYYGYTF. In DNA form, the CDR3 reads TGTGCCAGTAGCCCTCCTCTGGGGGGTTACTATGGCTACACCTTC. Based on the CDR3 plus reference TRBV19 and TRBJ1-2, the full variable domain is DGGITQSPKYLFRKEGQNVTLSCEQNLNHDAMYWYRQDPGQGLRLIYYSQIVNDFQKGDIAEGYSVSREKKESFPLTVTSAQKNPTAFYLCASSPPLGGYYGYTFGSGTRLTVV.